This T cell receptor (beta chain) was documented in a study of T cell repertoires in cytomegalovirus infection. Study information: CMV infection plus the matching HLA type was flagged by public TCR beta signatures.

Each CDR3 protein gets one entry after TCRdb re-called the reads with MiXCR. The sample consists of hundreds of thousands of distinct CDR3 sequences, 25% to 30% of them appearing once. This clonotype was found a few times. The target antigen is unknown. General study results and limits: Carriers of CMV and the relevant HLA type were discriminated by public TCR beta frequency. What dominated the ex vivo response were HLA-C-restricted CMV-specific TCR beta clonotypes.

The CDR3 loop spans 15 amino acids. Germline values: CDR1 MNHNS, CDR2 SASEGT. V lost 4 bases and J lost 2, with 15 bases in between. Here the sequenced sample was cultured PBMCs, taken from culture after CMV antigen stimulation. This TCR was recovered from a human donor in good health (CMV status not recorded). Some clones in this sample may be carry-over from other donors' samples. The gene calls are TRBV6-1 and TRBJ2-7; D uncertain. CDR3 protein: CASSGGSAGTYEQYF. The CDR3 coding sequence is TGTGCCAGCAGTGGGGGTTCCGCAGGAACCTACGAGCAGTACTTC.